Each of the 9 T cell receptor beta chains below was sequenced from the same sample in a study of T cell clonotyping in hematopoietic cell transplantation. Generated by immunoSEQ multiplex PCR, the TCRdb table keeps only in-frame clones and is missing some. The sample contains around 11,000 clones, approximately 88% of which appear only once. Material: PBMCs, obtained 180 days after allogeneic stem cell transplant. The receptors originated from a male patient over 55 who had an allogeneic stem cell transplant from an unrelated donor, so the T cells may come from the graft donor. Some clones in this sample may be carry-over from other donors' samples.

Written as DNA, the CDR3 is TGTGCCAGCAGTGCGGGTCCAGCCCCCTATGGCTACACCTTC. Translation gives CASSAGPAPYGYTF. The V and J genes are TRBV2 and TRBJ1-2; D unclear. Germline V lookup: CDR1 SNHLY, CDR2 FYNNEI. The V and J ends lost 4 bases and 4 bases respectively, with 13 bases between them. CDR3 length equals 14 residues.

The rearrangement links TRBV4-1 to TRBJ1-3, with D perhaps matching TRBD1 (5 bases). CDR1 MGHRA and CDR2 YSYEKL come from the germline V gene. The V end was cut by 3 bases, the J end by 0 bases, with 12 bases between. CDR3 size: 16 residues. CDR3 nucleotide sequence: TGCGCCAGCAGCCAGCCCGGACACTTCTCTGGAAACACCATATATTTT. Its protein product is CASSQPGHFSGNTIYF.

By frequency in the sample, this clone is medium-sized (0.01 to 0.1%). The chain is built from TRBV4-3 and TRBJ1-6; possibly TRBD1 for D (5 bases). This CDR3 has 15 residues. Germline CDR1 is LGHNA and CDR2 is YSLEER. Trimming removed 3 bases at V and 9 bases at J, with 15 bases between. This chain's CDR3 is CASSQDSGTGSPLHF. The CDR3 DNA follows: TGCGCCAGCAGCCAGGACTCCGGGACTGGTTCACCCCTCCACTTT.

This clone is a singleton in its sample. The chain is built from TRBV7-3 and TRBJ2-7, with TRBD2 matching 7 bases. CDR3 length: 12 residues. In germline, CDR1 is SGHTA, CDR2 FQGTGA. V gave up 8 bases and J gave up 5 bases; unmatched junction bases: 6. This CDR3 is CASGGGINEQYF. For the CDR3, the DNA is TGTGCCAGCGGGGGAGGGATCAACGAGCAGTACTTC.

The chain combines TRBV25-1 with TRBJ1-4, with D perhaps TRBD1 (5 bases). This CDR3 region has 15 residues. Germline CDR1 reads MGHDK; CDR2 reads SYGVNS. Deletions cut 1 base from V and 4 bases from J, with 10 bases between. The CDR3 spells CASSELGTNNEKLFF. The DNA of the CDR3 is TGTGCCAGCAGTGAATTGGGGACCAATAATGAAAAACTGTTTTTT.

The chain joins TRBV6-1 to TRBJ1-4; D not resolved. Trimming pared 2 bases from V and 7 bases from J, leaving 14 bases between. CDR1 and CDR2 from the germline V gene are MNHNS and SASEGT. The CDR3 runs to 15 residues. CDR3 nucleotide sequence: TGTGCCAGCAGTGAATTGATAGGAGAAGCTGAAAAACTGTTTTTT. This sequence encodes CASSELIGEAEKLFF.

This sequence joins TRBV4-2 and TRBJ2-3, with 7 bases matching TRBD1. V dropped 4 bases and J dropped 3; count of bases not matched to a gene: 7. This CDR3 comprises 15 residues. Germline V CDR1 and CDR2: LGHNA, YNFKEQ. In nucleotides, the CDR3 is TGTGCCAGCAGCCCGAGACAGGGTTTGACAGATACGCAGTATTTT. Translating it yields CASSPRQGLTDTQYF.

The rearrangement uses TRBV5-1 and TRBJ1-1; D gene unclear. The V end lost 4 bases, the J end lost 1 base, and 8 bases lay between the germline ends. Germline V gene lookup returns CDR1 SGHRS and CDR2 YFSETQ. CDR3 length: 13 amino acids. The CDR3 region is CASSVGGNTEAFF. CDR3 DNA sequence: TGCGCCAGCAGCGTTGGAGGGAACACTGAAGCTTTCTTT. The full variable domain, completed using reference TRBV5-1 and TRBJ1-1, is KAGVTQTPRYLIKTRGQQVTLSCSPISGHRSVSWYQQTPGQGLQFLFEYFSETQRNKGNFPGRFSGRQFSNSRSEMNVSTLELGDSALYLCASSVGGNTEAFFGQGTRLTVV.

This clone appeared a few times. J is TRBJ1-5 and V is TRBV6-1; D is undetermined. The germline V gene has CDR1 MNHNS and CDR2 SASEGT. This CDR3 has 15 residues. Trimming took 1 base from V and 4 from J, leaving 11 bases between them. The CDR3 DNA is TGTGCCAGCAGTGAAGTACGGGGTGGAAATCAGCCCCAGCATTTT. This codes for CASSEVRGGNQPQHF.